This T cell receptor (beta chain) was retrieved from a study of CD8 T cells in Susac syndrome. An amount of RNA that ranged from about 0.45 to 1 ug was reverse transcribed with random hexamers. TCRdb itself ran the immunoSEQ multiplex PCR reads through MiXCR, one entry per CDR3 protein. The sample lists about 250,000 distinct CDR3 sequences, roughly 93% occurring once. This CDR3 comprises 12 residues. Looked up from germline, CDR1 is DFQATT and CDR2 is SNEGSKA (reference sequence). V shed 2 bases and J shed 6 bases, with 11 bases lying between them. Input material: CD4+ T cells from PBMCs. The sequence was obtained from a human donor with multiple sclerosis. The J gene is TRBJ2-7, the V gene TRBV20-1, with a weak D call TRBD2 (5 bases). CDR3 bases: TGCAGTGCTAGACACGAGGGTATCGAGCAGTACTTC. This encodes CSARHEGIEQYF.